The entry below gives a single TCR beta chain sequence along with its context. Its antigen remains unidentified. TCRdb recomputed calls from the 5' RACE reads with MiXCR, one row per CDR3 protein. The sample consists of about 270,000 distinct CDR3 sequences, about 16% of them appearing once. These data originate in a study of T-cell memory formation after mild COVID-19. Background on the study: The study found TCR clusters largely donor specific. Study-level results: There was a balanced CD4/CD8 profile in clones contracting day 15 to 85, and later expanders leaned CD4+.

The trim removed 3 bases at V and 3 bases at J, leaving 3 bases unmatched. In germline, CDR1 is SGHTA, CDR2 FQGTGA. This CDR3 region has 14 residues. The specimen was PBMCs or a T cell subset sorted from them (not recorded which). The TCR sequence derives from a man aged 18 to 30 who had mild COVID-19 (a few samples of this study predate the infection). Cell type and time point are not known. V is TRBV7-3 and J is TRBJ2-5, with 8 bases fitting TRBD2. CDR3 loop: CASSLNGGEETQYF. The CDR3 DNA is TGTGCCAGCAGCTTGAACGGGGGGGAAGAGACCCAGTACTTC.